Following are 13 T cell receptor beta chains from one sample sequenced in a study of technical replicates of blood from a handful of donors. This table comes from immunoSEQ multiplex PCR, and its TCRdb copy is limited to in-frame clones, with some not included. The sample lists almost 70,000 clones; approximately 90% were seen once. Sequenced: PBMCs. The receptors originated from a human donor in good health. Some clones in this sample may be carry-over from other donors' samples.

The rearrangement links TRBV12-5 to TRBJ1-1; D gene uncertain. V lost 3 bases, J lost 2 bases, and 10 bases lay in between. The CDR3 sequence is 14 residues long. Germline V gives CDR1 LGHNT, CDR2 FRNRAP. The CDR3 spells CASGLNSLNTEAFF. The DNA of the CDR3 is TGTGCTAGTGGTTTAAACAGCCTCAACACTGAAGCTTTCTTT.

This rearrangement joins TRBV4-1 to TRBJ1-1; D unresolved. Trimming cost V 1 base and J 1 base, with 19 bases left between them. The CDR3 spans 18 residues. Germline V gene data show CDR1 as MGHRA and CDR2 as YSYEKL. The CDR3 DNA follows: TGCGCCAGCAGCCAAGGTCCGGGAAGTCGGCACAGGAACACTGAAGCTTTCTTT. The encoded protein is CASSQGPGSRHRNTEAFF.

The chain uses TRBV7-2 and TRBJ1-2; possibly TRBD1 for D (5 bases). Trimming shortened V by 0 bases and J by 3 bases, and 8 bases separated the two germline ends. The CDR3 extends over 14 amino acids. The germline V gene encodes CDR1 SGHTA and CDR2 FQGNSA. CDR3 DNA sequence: TGTGCCAGCAGCTTAGCAGGGGCGTACTATGGCTACACCTTC. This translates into CASSLAGAYYGYTF.

This CDR3 reads CASTEASFYGYTF. The DNA for the CDR3 is TGTGCCAGCACGGAGGCTTCCTTCTATGGCTACACCTTC. The chain joins TRBV6-4 to TRBJ1-2, with no clear D. Trimming cost V 7 bases and J 4 bases, with 13 bases left between them. Per the germline V gene, CDR1 is MRHNA and CDR2 is SNTAGT. The CDR3 is 13 residues long.

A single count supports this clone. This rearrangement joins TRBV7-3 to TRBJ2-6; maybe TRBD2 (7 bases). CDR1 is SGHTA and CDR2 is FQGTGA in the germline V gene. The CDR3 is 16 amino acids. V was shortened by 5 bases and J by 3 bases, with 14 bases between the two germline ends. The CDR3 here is CASSPRGGRGANVLTF. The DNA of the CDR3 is TGTGCCAGCAGCCCAAGGGGGGGGCGTGGGGCCAACGTCCTGACTTTC.

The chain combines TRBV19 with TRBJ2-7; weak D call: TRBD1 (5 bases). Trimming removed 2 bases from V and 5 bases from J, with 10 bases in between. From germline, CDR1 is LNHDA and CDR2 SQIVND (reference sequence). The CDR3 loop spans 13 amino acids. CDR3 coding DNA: TGTGCCAGTAGTATAATTCAGGGTGACGAGCAGTACTTC. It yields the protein CASSIIQGDEQYF.

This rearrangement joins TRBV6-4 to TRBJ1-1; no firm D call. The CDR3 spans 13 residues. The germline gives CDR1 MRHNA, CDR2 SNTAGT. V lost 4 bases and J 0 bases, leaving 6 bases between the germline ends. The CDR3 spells CASSAQMNTEAFF. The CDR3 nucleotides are TGTGCCAGCAGTGCCCAAATGAACACTGAAGCTTTCTTT.

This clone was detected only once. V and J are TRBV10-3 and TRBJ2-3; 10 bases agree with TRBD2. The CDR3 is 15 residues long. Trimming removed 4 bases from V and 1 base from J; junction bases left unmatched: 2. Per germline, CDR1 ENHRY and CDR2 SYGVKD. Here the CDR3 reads CAISGAGGRTDTQYF. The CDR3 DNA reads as TGTGCCATCAGTGGAGCGGGGGGGCGCACAGATACGCAGTATTTT.

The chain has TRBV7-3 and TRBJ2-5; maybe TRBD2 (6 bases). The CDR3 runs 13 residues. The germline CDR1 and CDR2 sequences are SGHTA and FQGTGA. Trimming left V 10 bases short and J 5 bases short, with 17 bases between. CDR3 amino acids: CAIPLGEVETQYF. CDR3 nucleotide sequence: TGTGCCATCCCCCTAGGGGAGGTTGAGACCCAGTACTTC.

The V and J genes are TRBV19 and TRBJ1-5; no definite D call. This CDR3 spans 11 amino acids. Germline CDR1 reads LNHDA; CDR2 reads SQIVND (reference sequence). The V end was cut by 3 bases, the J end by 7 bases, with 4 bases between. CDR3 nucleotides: TGTGCCAGTAGTATTGGCCAGCCCCAGCATTTT. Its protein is CASSIGQPQHF.

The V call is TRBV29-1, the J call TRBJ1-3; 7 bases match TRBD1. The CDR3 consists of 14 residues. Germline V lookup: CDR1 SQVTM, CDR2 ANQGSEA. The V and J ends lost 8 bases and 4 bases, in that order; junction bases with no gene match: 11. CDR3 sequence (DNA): TGCAGCACTACCGGGACAGCGGAGGGAAACACCATATATTTT. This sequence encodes CSTTGTAEGNTIYF.

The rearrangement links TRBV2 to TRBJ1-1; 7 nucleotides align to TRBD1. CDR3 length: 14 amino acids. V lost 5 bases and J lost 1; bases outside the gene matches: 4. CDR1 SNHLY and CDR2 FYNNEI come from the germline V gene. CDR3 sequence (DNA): TGTGCCAGCAGTCGACAGGGCGCGAACACTGAAGCTTTCTTT. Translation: CASSRQGANTEAFF.

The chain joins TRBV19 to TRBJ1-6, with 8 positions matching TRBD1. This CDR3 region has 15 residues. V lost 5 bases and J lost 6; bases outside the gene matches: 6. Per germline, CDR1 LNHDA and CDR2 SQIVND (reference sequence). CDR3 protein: CASSHRDRINSPLHF. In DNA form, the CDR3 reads TGTGCCAGTAGTCACCGGGACAGGATTAATTCACCCCTCCACTTT.